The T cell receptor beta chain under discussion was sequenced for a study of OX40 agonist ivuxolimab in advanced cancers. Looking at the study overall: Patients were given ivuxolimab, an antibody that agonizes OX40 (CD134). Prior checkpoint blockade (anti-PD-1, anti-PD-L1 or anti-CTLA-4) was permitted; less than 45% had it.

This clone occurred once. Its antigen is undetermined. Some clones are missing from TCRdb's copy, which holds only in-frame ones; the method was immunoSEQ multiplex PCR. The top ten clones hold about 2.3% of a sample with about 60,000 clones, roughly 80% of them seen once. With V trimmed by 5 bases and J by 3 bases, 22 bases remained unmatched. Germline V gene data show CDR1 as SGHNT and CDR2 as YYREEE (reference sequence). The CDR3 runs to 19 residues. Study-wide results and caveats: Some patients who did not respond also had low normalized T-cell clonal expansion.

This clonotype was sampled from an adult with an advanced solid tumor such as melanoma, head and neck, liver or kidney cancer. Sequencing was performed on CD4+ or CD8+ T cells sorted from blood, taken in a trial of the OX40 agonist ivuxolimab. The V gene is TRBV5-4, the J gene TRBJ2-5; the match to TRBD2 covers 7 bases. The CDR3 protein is CASSLPISGVGDGKETQYF. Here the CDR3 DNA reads TGTGCCAGCAGTTTGCCGATAAGCGGGGTGGGAGACGGTAAAGAGACCCAGTACTTC.